The source of this T cell receptor (beta chain) is a study of T-cell reconstitution after alpha-beta-depleted transplantation in children. Findings and caveats of the study: The authors attributed T-cell counts and diversity one year after transplant mostly to newly produced T cells.

Per germline, CDR1 SNHLY and CDR2 FYNNEI. The CDR3 sequence is 11 residues long. V was cut by 11 bases and J by 9 bases, with 14 bases left in between. This sample's TCRbeta library carried unique molecular identifier barcodes. TCRdb independently ran MiXCR on the PCR reads; one entry per CDR3 protein. The table has about 500,000 distinct CDR3 sequences, over 9.5% seen once. For this clonotype: Antigen unknown.

The TCR comes from a female patient aged 2-9 years who had a stem cell transplant for aplastic anemia, so the T cells may come from the graft donor. The J gene is TRBJ2-1, the V gene TRBV2; D gene unclear. Material: PBMCs, mostly from graft donor cells, obtained 180 days after TCRalphabeta/CD19-depleted stem cell transplant. CDR3 in amino acids: CAFSPSIEQFF. In DNA form, the CDR3 reads TGTGCCTTCAGTCCGTCGATTGAGCAGTTCTTC.